The T cell receptor beta chain described here comes from a study of cytomegalovirus exposure and HLA in healthy donors. Overall study results and limits: Highest at DRB1 and lowest at HLA-C, TCR association rates differed among HLA loci in a later analysis. Researchers reported that a few CMV-associated chains were confirmed in vitro as CMV antigen-specific.

With regard to this clone: The antigen is not known.

This CDR3 spans 13 amino acids. Germline V gives CDR1 MGHDK, CDR2 SYGVNS. Between the trimmed V and J ends, which lost 6 bases and 10 bases, there was a span of 18 bases. PCR primers comprised 60 Vbeta and 13 Jbeta primers. TCRdb's table, derived via immunoSEQ multiplex PCR, lists solely in-frame clones and lacks some. This table has over 75,000 clones, roughly 78% appearing once. The chain couples TRBV25-1 to TRBJ1-1, with D hard to call. The clonotype originates from a woman aged 60-70 years in good health and CMV-seronegative. Input material: PBMCs. CDR3 protein: CASRIPQKYRAFF. The CDR3 region has the DNA TGTGCCAGCAGAATCCCCCAGAAATATCGAGCTTTCTTT.